These 23 T cell receptor beta chains were all obtained from the same sample, sequenced in a study of blood T cell repertoires in COVID-19. The assay was immunoSEQ multiplex PCR, and TCRdb's table has in-frame clones only and misses some. The table shows 90,000 to 130,000 clones, with over 65% occurring only once. Sequencing was done on a sample of peripheral blood. The receptors were sampled from a woman older than 75 with acute or convalescent COVID-19.

This chain uses TRBV3-1 (or the pseudogene TRBV3-2) with TRBJ2-7, with 8 bases matching TRBD2. Unmatched junction bases numbered 10, after V lost 1 base and J lost 5 bases. There are 16 residues in the CDR3. Germline CDR1 reads LGHDT; CDR2 reads YNNKEL (reference sequence). The CDR3 is CASSQVARGRGDEQYF. The CDR3 DNA reads TGTGCCAGCAGCCAAGTAGCACGGGGGCGGGGGGACGAGCAGTACTTC.

This chain connects TRBV7-9 to TRBJ1-5; TRBD1 might be the D (6 bases). The CDR3 spans 14 residues. V lost 5 bases, J lost 7 bases, and 15 bases lay in between. Germline V gives CDR1 SEHNR, CDR2 FQNEAQ (reference sequence). The CDR3 here is CASSLSGEGQPQHF. CDR3 coding DNA: TGTGCCAGCAGCCTTTCAGGGGAGGGACAGCCCCAGCATTTT.

V is TRBV7-3 and J is TRBJ2-7; 10 bases are shared with TRBD1. The junction had 6 bases not matched to a gene; V was cut back by 5 bases and J by 5 bases. Germline-derived CDR1 and CDR2 are SGHTA and FQGTGA. The CDR3 length is 14 residues. In DNA, the CDR3 is TGTGCCAGCAGCCTAGACAGGGGGCGAAACGAGCAGTACTTC. Translating it yields CASSLDRGRNEQYF.

The rearrangement uses TRBV5-1 and TRBJ2-2, with 13 nucleotides matching TRBD2. V trimming: 4 bases; J trimming: 7 bases; junction bases outside the gene matches: 4. The CDR3 loop spans 15 amino acids. From germline, CDR1 is SGHRS and CDR2 YFSETQ. CDR3 coding DNA: TGCGCCAGCAGCGCAGGACTAGCGGGAGACGGGGAGCTGTTTTTT. Amino acids: CASSAGLAGDGELFF.

This chain uses TRBV7-9 with TRBJ2-1; TRBD2 aligns across 12 bases. Germline V lookup: CDR1 SEHNR, CDR2 FQNEAQ (reference sequence). Unmatched junction bases numbered 13, after V lost 3 bases and J lost 4 bases. CDR3 length: 19 residues. The CDR3 is CASSLGPMMTSGRYNEQFF. Written as DNA, the CDR3 is TGTGCCAGCAGCTTGGGACCTATGATGACTAGCGGGAGATACAATGAGCAGTTCTTC.

The table lists this clone with many counts. V is TRBV2 and J is TRBJ2-6; 9 bases are shared with TRBD1. The germline V gene has CDR1 SNHLY and CDR2 FYNNEI. With V trimmed by 9 bases and J by 1 base, 7 bases remained unmatched. This CDR3 spans 16 amino acids. CDR3 loop: CASRQGVVSGANVLTF. CDR3 DNA: TGTGCCAGTAGACAGGGGGTGGTTTCTGGGGCCAACGTCCTGACTTTC. Using reference TRBV2 and TRBJ2-6 for the parts outside the CDR3, the full variable domain is EPEVTQTPSHQVTQMGQEVILRCVPISNHLYFYWYRQILGQKVEFLVSFYNNEISEKSEIFDDQFSVERPDGSNFTLKIRSTKLEDSAMYFCASRQGVVSGANVLTFGAGSRLTVL.

V is TRBV28 and J is TRBJ1-2; 9 bases are a match to TRBD1. The trim removed 7 bases at V and 0 bases at J, leaving 6 bases unmatched. CDR1 is MDHEN and CDR2 is SYDVKM in the germline V gene. There are 15 residues in the CDR3. The CDR3 coding sequence is TGTGCCAGCATCACCCGGACAGGGGCTAACTATGGCTACACCTTC. Protein product: CASITRTGANYGYTF.

V gene TRBV6-5 combines with J gene TRBJ1-2; no definite D call. The germline V and J ends were trimmed by 4 bases and 0 bases, with 6 bases remaining between them. Germline V CDR1 and CDR2: MNHEY, SVGAGI. There are 13 residues in the CDR3. The CDR3: CASSSTANYGYTF. DNA of the CDR3: TGTGCCAGCAGTTCAACAGCTAACTATGGCTACACCTTC.

V usage is TRBV4-2 and J usage is TRBJ1-5, with 8 bases that match TRBD1. The CDR3 contains 16 residues. V lost 4 bases to trimming and J lost 0 bases; unmatched junction nucleotides: 5. Germline CDR1 is LGHNA and CDR2 is YNFKEQ. This chain's CDR3 is CASSPYDRGSNQPQHF. The CDR3 nucleotides are TGTGCCAGCAGCCCGTATGACAGGGGTAGCAATCAGCCCCAGCATTTT.

The chain couples TRBV5-1 to TRBJ1-5; D unclear. V was trimmed by 0 bases and J by 5 bases, leaving 6 bases between them. Germline V CDR1 and CDR2: SGHRS, YFSETQ. The CDR3 totals 13 residues. The CDR3: CASSLAQDQPQHF. The CDR3 DNA sequence: TGCGCCAGCAGCTTGGCCCAGGATCAGCCCCAGCATTTT.

The table lists this clone with a few counts. The chain carries TRBV28 and TRBJ1-1; 8 bases are shared with TRBD1. The CDR3 runs to 14 residues. In germline, CDR1 is MDHEN, CDR2 SYDVKM. Trimming cost V 3 bases and J 4 bases; bases outside gene matches: 4. The CDR3 sequence is CASSLFQGATEAFF. The CDR3 nucleotides read TGTGCCAGCAGTTTGTTTCAGGGGGCCACTGAAGCTTTCTTT.

This clone was counted a single time. CDR3: CASSVNRVGTDTQYF. The DNA for the CDR3 is TGTGCCAGCAGTGTCAACAGGGTCGGCACAGATACGCAGTATTTT. The rearrangement uses TRBV2 and TRBJ2-3; TRBD1 is a possible D gene (6 bases). Trimming took 4 bases from V and 1 from J, leaving 12 bases between them. CDR1 and CDR2 from the germline V gene are SNHLY and FYNNEI. CDR3 length equals 15 residues. The whole variable domain, remainder taken from reference TRBV2 and TRBJ2-3, is EPEVTQTPSHQVTQMGQEVILRCVPISNHLYFYWYRQILGQKVEFLVSFYNNEISEKSEIFDDQFSVERPDGSNFTLKIRSTKLEDSAMYFCASSVNRVGTDTQYFGPGTRLTVL.

The chain links TRBV5-1 to TRBJ1-1; 7 bases map to TRBD1. There are 15 residues in the CDR3. Trimming took 4 bases from V and 2 from J; bases not matched to a gene: 8. Germline CDR1 and CDR2: SGHRS and YFSETQ. This chain's CDR3 is CASSPSTGVNTEAFF. The DNA of the CDR3 is TGCGCCAGCAGCCCCTCCACAGGGGTTAACACTGAAGCTTTCTTT.

The chain joins TRBV12-3 or TRBV12-4 to TRBJ2-1; D remains ambiguous. Deletions cut 3 bases from V and 12 bases from J, with 12 bases between. This CDR3 has 12 amino acids. This chain's CDR3 is CASSFSHSRQFF. For the CDR3, the DNA is TGTGCCAGCAGTTTCTCTCATAGTAGGCAGTTCTTC.

This chain connects TRBV10-3 to TRBJ1-3, with 9 nucleotides matching TRBD1. Looked up from germline, CDR1 is ENHRY and CDR2 is SYGVKD. CDR3 size: 15 residues. The junction had 6 bases not matched to a gene; V was cut back by 5 bases and J by 4 bases. CDR3 sequence (DNA): TGTGCCATCAGTCCCGGGACAGGGCGGGGAAACACCATATATTTT. This sequence encodes CAISPGTGRGNTIYF.

The V and J genes are TRBV19 and TRBJ2-7, with TRBD1 identical over 10 bases. The V and J ends lost 4 bases and 0 bases, in that order; junction bases with no gene match: 9. This CDR3 region has 17 residues. Germline CDR1 reads LNHDA; CDR2 reads SQIVND (reference sequence). This chain's CDR3 is CASSKILGQGYSYEQYF. As DNA, the CDR3 is TGTGCCAGTAGTAAAATTCTGGGACAGGGGTACTCCTACGAGCAGTACTTC.

The CDR3 spells CASLLGGGNQPQHF. CDR3 nucleotides: TGTGCCAGCCTCCTTGGGGGGGGCAATCAGCCCCAGCATTTT. The chain has TRBV5-6 and TRBJ1-5, with a possible D match to TRBD1 (5 bases). V gave up 7 bases and J gave up 2 bases, with 13 bases separating them. Germline V lookup: CDR1 SGHDT, CDR2 YYEEEE. This CDR3 region has 14 residues. The whole variable domain, filled in from reference TRBV5-6 and TRBJ1-5, reads DAGVTQSPTHLIKTRGQQVTLRCSPKSGHDTVSWYQQALGQGPQFIFQYYEEEERQRGNFPDRFSGHQFPNYSSELNVNALLLGDSALYLCASLLGGGNQPQHFGDGTRLSIL.

This chain uses TRBV20-1 with TRBJ2-5, with TRBD2 matching 9 bases. This CDR3 comprises 15 residues. V lost 3 bases and J lost 5; bases outside the gene matches: 10. Germline V gene sequence: CDR1 DFQATT, CDR2 SNEGSKA (reference sequence). Here the CDR3 DNA reads TGCAGTGCTAGTCCGCCTCTAGCGGGACAGGAGACCCAGTACTTC. Its translation is CSASPPLAGQETQYF.

CDR3 in DNA: TGTGCCAGCAGCTTAGGAGCAGGGGGCCGAGGTAATCAGCCCCAGCATTTT. Protein sequence: CASSLGAGGRGNQPQHF. The V and J genes are TRBV7-9 and TRBJ1-5; 8 bases map to TRBD1. Losses at the gene ends were 1 base for V and 4 bases for J; bases not matched to a gene: 9. The V gene's germline CDR1 is SEHNR and CDR2 FQNEAQ (reference sequence). The CDR3 runs to 17 residues.

The rearrangement joins TRBV13 to TRBJ1-3, with D tentatively TRBD1 (5 bases). Per germline, CDR1 PRHDT and CDR2 FYEKMQ (reference sequence). The ends were cut back, 2 bases at V and 2 bases at J, with 7 bases in the middle. The CDR3 contains 14 residues. The CDR3 region has the DNA TGTGCCAGCAGCTTACCAGGGACTGGAAACACCATATATTTT. It is translated as CASSLPGTGNTIYF.

This clone has just a few counts. The chain joins TRBV18 to TRBJ1-2; no clear D gene. CDR1 is KGHSH, CDR2 LQKENI, per germline. The ends were cut back, 2 bases at V and 4 bases at J, with 14 bases in the middle. The CDR3 spans 15 residues. DNA of the CDR3: TGTGCCAGCTCACCATTGGGGAAGGAGGGCTATGGCTACACCTTC. Amino acid sequence: CASSPLGKEGYGYTF.

This chain connects TRBV7-2 to TRBJ2-7; 11 bases fit TRBD2. The ends lost 3 bases at V and 7 bases at J; junction bases unmatched: 11. The CDR3 is 16 amino acids. Per germline, CDR1 SGHTA and CDR2 FQGNSA. The CDR3 loop reads CASSFKVLAGVWEQYF. CDR3 nucleotides: TGTGCCAGCAGCTTTAAGGTACTAGCGGGAGTTTGGGAGCAGTACTTC.

This clone was found a few times. The V and J genes are TRBV7-2 and TRBJ2-7; TRBD2 agrees at 9 bases. The V and J ends lost 2 bases and 0 bases, in that order; junction bases with no gene match: 5. Germline V gene data show CDR1 as SGHTA and CDR2 as FQGNSA. The CDR3 runs to 16 residues. The CDR3 spells CASSLMATSGSYEQYF. In nucleotides, the CDR3 is TGTGCCAGCAGCTTAATGGCGACTAGCGGCTCCTACGAGCAGTACTTC.